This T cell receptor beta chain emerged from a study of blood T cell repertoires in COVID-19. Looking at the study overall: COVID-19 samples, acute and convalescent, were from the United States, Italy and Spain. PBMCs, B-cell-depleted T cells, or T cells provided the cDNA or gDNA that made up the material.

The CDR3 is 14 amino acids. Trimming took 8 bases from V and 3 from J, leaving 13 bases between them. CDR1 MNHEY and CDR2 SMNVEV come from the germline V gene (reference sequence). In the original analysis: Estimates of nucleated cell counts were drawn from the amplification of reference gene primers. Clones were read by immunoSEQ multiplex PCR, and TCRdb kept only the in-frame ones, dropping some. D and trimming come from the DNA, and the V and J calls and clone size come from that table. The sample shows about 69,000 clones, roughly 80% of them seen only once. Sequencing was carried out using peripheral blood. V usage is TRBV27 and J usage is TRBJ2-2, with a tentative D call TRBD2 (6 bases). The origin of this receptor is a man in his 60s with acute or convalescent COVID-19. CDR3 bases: TGTGCCAGCTGGAGGGGAGGATACACCGGGGAGCTGTTTTTT. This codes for CASWRGGYTGELFF.